One and the same sample provided the 20 T cell receptor beta chains below, sequenced in a study of blood T cell repertoires in COVID-19 (dated by TCRdb to 2019 to 2021). The library was obtained by the immunoSEQ multiplex PCR assay. Held by TCRdb, this immuneACCESS table contains in-frame sequences only and omits some clones. Under half of the omission traces to an unresolved V gene where checked; the cause of the rest is unknown. This sample gives about 100,000 clones in total; about 83% of them show up just once. The ten largest clonotypes hold 9.5% to 15% of the sample. The source material was peripheral blood. The receptors derive from a human donor in a cohort sampled during active COVID-19.

The CDR3 nucleotides read TGTGCCAGCAGGACCGGGACAGGGAACGACGAGCAGTACTTC. Residues: CASRTGTGNDEQYF. The rearrangement uses TRBV7-2 and TRBJ2-7, with TRBD1 matching 9 bases. Germline CDR1 SGHTA, CDR2 FQGNSA. Trimming removed 6 bases from V and 5 bases from J; junction bases left unmatched: 8. This CDR3 has 14 amino acids.

In DNA form, the CDR3 reads TGCAGCGTTGAAGAAATGGCAGGGCCAAGGGAGACCCAGTACTTC. This sequence encodes CSVEEMAGPRETQYF. This chain joins TRBV29-1 and TRBJ2-5; possible D gene TRBD1, 5 bases. CDR1 and CDR2 (germline): SQVTM, ANQGSEA. The CDR3 is 15 residues long. Trimming pared 0 bases from V and 5 bases from J, leaving 16 bases between.

As to this clone: One end of the junction fails to match germline, which may point to a read error. V usage is TRBV6-2 or TRBV6-3 and J usage is TRBJ1-1; D unclear. Germline CDR1 reads MNHEY; CDR2 reads SVGEGT. The CDR3 length is 13 residues. CDR3 loop: CASSRLGTGILHF. In DNA, the CDR3 is TGTGCCAGCAGTAGACTGGGTACGGGAATTCTACATTTT.

The rearrangement uses TRBV6-5 and TRBJ2-7, with 11 bases identical to TRBD1. Trimming at V came to 8 bases and at J to 6 bases, leaving 9 bases not matched to a gene. This CDR3 spans 14 amino acids. Per the germline V gene, CDR1 is MNHEY and CDR2 is SVGAGI. This CDR3 is CASGIGQGASEQYF. DNA of the CDR3: TGTGCCAGCGGAATTGGACAGGGGGCGTCCGAGCAGTACTTC.

This chain links TRBV28 with TRBJ2-3, with D maybe TRBD2 (5 bases). This CDR3 spans 13 amino acids. The V gene lost 5 bases and the J gene lost 2 bases, with 8 bases spanning the gap. Germline V gene data show CDR1 as MDHEN and CDR2 as SYDVKM. CDR3 protein: CASSPGVTDTQYF. The DNA of the CDR3 is TGTGCCAGCAGTCCCGGGGTCACAGATACGCAGTATTTT.

The chain joins TRBV7-9 to TRBJ2-3; 7 positions agree with TRBD2. This CDR3 comprises 15 residues. The germline CDR1 and CDR2 sequences are SEHNR and FQNEAQ (reference sequence). Unmatched junction bases numbered 10, after V lost 4 bases and J lost 6 bases. The CDR3 sequence: CASSSAPGLQDTQYF. CDR3 sequence (DNA): TGTGCCAGCAGCTCCGCCCCGGGACTACAGGATACGCAGTATTTT. The entire variable domain, with the rest obtained from reference TRBV7-9 and TRBJ2-3, is as follows: DTGVSQNPRHKITKRGQNVTFRCDPISEHNRLYWYRQTLGQGPEFLTYFQNEAQLEKSRLLSDRFSAERPKGSFSTLEIQRTEQGDSAMYLCASSSAPGLQDTQYFGPGTRLTVL.

The V gene is TRBV29-1, the J gene TRBJ2-7; 10 bases match TRBD1. J was trimmed by 3 bases and V by 6 bases; bases with no gene match: 5. This CDR3 has 13 amino acids. CDR1 and CDR2 from the germline V gene are SQVTM and ANQGSEA. CDR3 sequence (DNA): TGCAGCGTCCCGGGACAGGGGCACTACGAGCAGTACTTC. Its protein product is CSVPGQGHYEQYF.

In the case of this clone: Distinct nucleotide sequences in the sample also encode this CDR3. The CDR3 DNA follows: TGTGCCAGCAGTCAAAAGGGTCTGGCGGGGGAGCCCCAGTACTTC. Amino acid sequence: CASSQKGLAGEPQYF. V is TRBV3-1 (or the pseudogene TRBV3-2) and J is TRBJ2-5; 7 nucleotides align to TRBD2. Germline CDR1 LGHDT, CDR2 YNNKEL (reference sequence). V shed 6 bases, J shed 9 bases, and the junction held 16 bases outside the gene matches. CDR3 length: 15 amino acids.

In nucleotides, the CDR3 is TGTGCCAGCAGGTTGGGACAGGGGTACGAGCAGTTCTTC. Translated: CASRLGQGYEQFF. The rearrangement uses TRBV12-3 or TRBV12-4 and TRBJ2-1; 10 positions match TRBD1. The V segment lost 6 bases and the J segment 10 bases; nucleotides outside the gene matches: 6. This CDR3 contains 13 residues.

This rearrangement joins TRBV9 to TRBJ2-1; TRBD1 might be the D (5 bases). Trimming stripped 3 bases from V and 4 bases from J, with 8 bases between. The germline gives CDR1 SGDLS, CDR2 YYNGEE. The CDR3 runs 13 residues. The CDR3 sequence is CASSERQYNEQFF. CDR3 DNA sequence: TGTGCCAGCAGCGAGCGACAGTACAATGAGCAGTTCTTC. Based on the CDR3 plus reference TRBV9 and TRBJ2-1, the full variable domain is DSGVTQTPKHLITATGQRVTLRCSPRSGDLSVYWYQQSLDQGLQFLIQYYNGEERAKGNILERFSAQQFPDLHSELNLSSLELGDSALYFCASSERQYNEQFFGPGTRLTVL.

The chain uses TRBV24-1 and TRBJ1-2, with D uncertain. This CDR3 has 12 amino acids. Germline lookup yields CDR1 KGHDR and CDR2 SFDVKD. V lost 3 bases to trimming and J lost 8 bases, with 9 bases between them. CDR3 sequence (DNA): TGTGCCACCAGTGATCCCCGAGGGGGCTACACCTTC. Its translation: CATSDPRGGYTF.

This chain links TRBV10-3 with TRBJ1-1; possible D gene TRBD1, 6 bases. The CDR3 is 14 residues long. Germline values: CDR1 ENHRY, CDR2 SYGVKD. V dropped 6 bases and J dropped 5 bases, with 16 bases sitting between them. DNA for the CDR3: TGTGCCATCAGCAGGGACAACATAGGGACTGAAGCTTTCTTT. This translates into CAISRDNIGTEAFF.

CDR3 region: CASSSDSNQPQHF. The CDR3 DNA follows: TGTGCCAGCAGTTCGGACTCAAATCAGCCCCAGCATTTT. The chain carries TRBV28 and TRBJ1-5; D remains unclear. The CDR3 length is 13 residues. Germline V gives CDR1 MDHEN, CDR2 SYDVKM. V dropped 4 bases and J dropped 4 bases, with 8 bases sitting between them. Full variable domain (rest looked up from reference TRBV28 and TRBJ1-5): DVKVTQSSRYLVKRTGEKVFLECVQDMDHENMFWYRQDPGLGLRLIYFSYDVKMKEKGDIPEGYSVSREKKERFSLILESASTNQTSMYLCASSSDSNQPQHFGDGTRLSIL.

The V and J genes are TRBV10-1 and TRBJ2-3; possible D gene TRBD2, 5 bases. In germline, CDR1 is WNHNN, CDR2 SYGVQD (reference sequence). V was trimmed by 4 bases and J by 4 bases, leaving 9 bases between them. The CDR3 totals 13 residues. The CDR3 DNA is TGCGCCAGCAGTGGGGTGAGGGCAGATACGCAGTATTTT. Translated: CASSGVRADTQYF.

This sequence joins TRBV7-9 and TRBJ1-2; D is unresolved. Trimming cost V 5 bases and J 4 bases, with 11 bases left between them. This CDR3 spans 13 amino acids. Per the germline V gene, CDR1 is SEHNR and CDR2 is FQNEAQ (reference sequence). CDR3 sequence reads: CASSRRSLYGYTF. CDR3 sequence (DNA): TGTGCCAGCAGCCGACGGAGCCTCTATGGCTACACCTTC.

The chain employs TRBV7-8 and TRBJ2-7; possible D gene TRBD1, 6 bases. Trimming removed 4 bases at V and 5 bases at J, with 15 bases between. The V gene's germline CDR1 is SGHVS and CDR2 FQNEAQ. The CDR3 covers 14 residues. The CDR3 region has the DNA TGTGCCAGCAGCTGGGACCGTACAGGGAACGAGCAGTACTTC. It yields the protein CASSWDRTGNEQYF.

This clone has a handful of counts. The same CDR3 also results from other DNA sequences found in this sample. J is TRBJ1-2 and V is TRBV19; D is possibly TRBD1 (6 bases). Per the germline V gene, CDR1 is LNHDA and CDR2 is SQIVND (reference sequence). The CDR3 sequence is 12 residues long. Trimming cost V 5 bases and J 3 bases, with 7 bases left between them. CDR3 nucleotide sequence: TGTGCCAGTAGTTACAGGGACTATGGCTACACCTTC. The encoded protein is CASSYRDYGYTF.

The V call is TRBV5-6, the J call TRBJ1-3, with D maybe TRBD1 (5 bases). V was pared by 4 bases and J by 0 bases, with 14 bases between. The CDR3 sequence is 16 residues long. The germline V gene encodes CDR1 SGHDT and CDR2 YYEEEE. DNA for the CDR3: TGTGCCAGCAGCGACATAGACAGATCCTCTGGAAACACCATATATTTT. Encoded protein: CASSDIDRSSGNTIYF.

The genes are TRBV19 and TRBJ2-5; no reliable D call. CDR3 length: 13 amino acids. The germline CDR1 and CDR2 sequences are LNHDA and SQIVND (reference sequence). V lost 3 bases, J lost 5 bases, and 10 bases lay in between. CDR3 in DNA: TGTGCCAGTAGTATGTCCAGGTCCGAGACCCAGTACTTC. It is translated as CASSMSRSETQYF.

The rearrangement joins TRBV27 to TRBJ1-6, with D hard to call. V lost 5 bases and J 5 bases, leaving 13 bases between the germline ends. Germline-derived CDR1 and CDR2 are MNHEY and SMNVEV (reference sequence). The CDR3 spans 15 residues. CDR3 coding DNA: TGTGCCAGCAGTCGACTCGCTCCTGATAATTCACCCCTCCACTTT. The encoded protein is CASSRLAPDNSPLHF.